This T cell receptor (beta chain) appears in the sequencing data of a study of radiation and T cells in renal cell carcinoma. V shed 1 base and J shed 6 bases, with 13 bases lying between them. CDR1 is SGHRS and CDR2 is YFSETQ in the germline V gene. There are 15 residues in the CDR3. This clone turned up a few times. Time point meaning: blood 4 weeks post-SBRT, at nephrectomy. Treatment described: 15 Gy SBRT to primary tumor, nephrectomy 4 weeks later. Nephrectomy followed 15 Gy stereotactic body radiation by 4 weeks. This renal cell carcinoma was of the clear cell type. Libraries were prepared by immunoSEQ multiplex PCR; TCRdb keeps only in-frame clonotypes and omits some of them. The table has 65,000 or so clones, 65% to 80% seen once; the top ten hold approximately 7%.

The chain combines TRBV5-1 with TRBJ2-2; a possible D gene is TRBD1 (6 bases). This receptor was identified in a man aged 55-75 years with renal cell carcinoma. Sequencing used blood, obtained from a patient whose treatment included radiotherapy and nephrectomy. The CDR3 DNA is TGCGCCAGCAGCTTGCCAGGGGTTTTTGCCGGGGAGCTGTTTTTT. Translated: CASSLPGVFAGELFF.